Sequencing of this T cell receptor beta chain was carried out in a study of early T cells in non-severe SARS-CoV-2 infection. Across the whole study: The study sequenced bulk RNA from unsorted whole blood, with chains unpaired.

The V end was cut by 6 bases, the J end by 7 bases, with 21 bases between. The CDR3 spans 16 residues. Unique molecular identifiers were added to individual cDNA molecules. MiXCR, run by TCRdb on the 5' RACE reads, gives a single entry per CDR3 protein. The data show some 71,000 distinct CDR3 sequences, about an eighth seen once. The receptor's source is an adult who was a healthcare worker with PCR-confirmed SARS-CoV-2 infection or an uninfected control (not recorded which). The sample was whole blood, taken at baseline. This chain joins TRBV12-3 or TRBV12-4 and TRBJ2-2, with a weak D call TRBD1 (5 bases). For the CDR3, the DNA is TGTGCCAGCAGGCTAACAGGTGCCGTCCGAAGCGGGGAGCTGTTTTTT. Translating it yields CASRLTGAVRSGELFF.